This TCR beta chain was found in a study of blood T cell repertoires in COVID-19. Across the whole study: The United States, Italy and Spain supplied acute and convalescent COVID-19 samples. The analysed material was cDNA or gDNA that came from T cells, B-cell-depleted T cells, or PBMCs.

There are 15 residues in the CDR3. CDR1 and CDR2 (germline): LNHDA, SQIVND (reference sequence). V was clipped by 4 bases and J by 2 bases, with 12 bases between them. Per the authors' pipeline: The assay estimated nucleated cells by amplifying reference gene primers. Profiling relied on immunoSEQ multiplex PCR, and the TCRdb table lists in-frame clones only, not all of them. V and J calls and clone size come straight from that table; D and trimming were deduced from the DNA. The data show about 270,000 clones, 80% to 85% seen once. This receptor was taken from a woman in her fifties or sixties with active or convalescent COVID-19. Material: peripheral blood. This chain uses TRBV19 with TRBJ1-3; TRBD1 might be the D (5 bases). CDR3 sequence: CASSRTGRAGNTIYF. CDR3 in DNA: TGTGCCAGTAGTAGGACCGGCAGGGCTGGAAACACCATATATTTT.